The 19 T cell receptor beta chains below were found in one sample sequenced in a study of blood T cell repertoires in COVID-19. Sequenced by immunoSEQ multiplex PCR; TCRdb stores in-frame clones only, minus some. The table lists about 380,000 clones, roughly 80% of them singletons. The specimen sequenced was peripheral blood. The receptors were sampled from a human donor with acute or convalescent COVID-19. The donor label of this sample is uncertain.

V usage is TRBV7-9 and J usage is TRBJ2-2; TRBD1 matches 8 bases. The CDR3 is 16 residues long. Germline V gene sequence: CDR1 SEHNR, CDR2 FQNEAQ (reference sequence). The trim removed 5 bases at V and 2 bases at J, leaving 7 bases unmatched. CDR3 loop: CASSLSGGLNTGELFF. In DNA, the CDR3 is TGTGCCAGCAGCCTTTCAGGGGGCTTAAACACCGGGGAGCTGTTTTTT.

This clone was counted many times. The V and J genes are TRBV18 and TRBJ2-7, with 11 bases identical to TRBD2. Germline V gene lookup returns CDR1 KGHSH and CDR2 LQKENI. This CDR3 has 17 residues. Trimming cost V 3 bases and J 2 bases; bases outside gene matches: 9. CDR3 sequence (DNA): TGTGCCAGCTCACCGGGTCCTAGCGGGAGGAGGGCCTACGAGCAGTACTTC. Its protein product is CASSPGPSGRRAYEQYF.

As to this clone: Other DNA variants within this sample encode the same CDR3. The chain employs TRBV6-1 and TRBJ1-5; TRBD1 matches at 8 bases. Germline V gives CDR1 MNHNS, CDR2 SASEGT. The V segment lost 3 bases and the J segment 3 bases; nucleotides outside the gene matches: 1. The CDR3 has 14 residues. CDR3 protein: CASSEGQVNQPQHF. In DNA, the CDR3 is TGTGCCAGCAGTGAGGGACAGGTCAATCAGCCCCAGCATTTT.

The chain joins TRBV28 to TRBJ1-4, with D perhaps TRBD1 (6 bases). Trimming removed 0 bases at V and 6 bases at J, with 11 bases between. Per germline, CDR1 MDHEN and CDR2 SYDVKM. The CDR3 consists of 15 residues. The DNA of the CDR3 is TGTGCCAGCAGTTTATGGGGGGCAGAGGATGAAAAACTGTTTTTT. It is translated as CASSLWGAEDEKLFF. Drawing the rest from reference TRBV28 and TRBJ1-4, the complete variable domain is DVKVTQSSRYLVKRTGEKVFLECVQDMDHENMFWYRQDPGLGLRLIYFSYDVKMKEKGDIPEGYSVSREKKERFSLILESASTNQTSMYLCASSLWGAEDEKLFFGSGTQLSVL.

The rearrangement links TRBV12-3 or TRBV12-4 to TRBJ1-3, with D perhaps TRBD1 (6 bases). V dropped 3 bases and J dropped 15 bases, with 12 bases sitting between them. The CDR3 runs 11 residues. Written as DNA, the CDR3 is TGTGCCAGCAGTTTTGGGTGGGGACAATATTTT. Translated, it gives CASSFGWGQYF.

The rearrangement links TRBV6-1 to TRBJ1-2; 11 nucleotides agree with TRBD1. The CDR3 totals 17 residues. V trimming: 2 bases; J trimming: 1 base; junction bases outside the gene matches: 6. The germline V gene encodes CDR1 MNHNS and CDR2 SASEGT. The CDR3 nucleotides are TGTGCCAGCAGTGAATGGACAGGGGGCATCCTTAACTATGGCTACACCTTC. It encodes CASSEWTGGILNYGYTF.

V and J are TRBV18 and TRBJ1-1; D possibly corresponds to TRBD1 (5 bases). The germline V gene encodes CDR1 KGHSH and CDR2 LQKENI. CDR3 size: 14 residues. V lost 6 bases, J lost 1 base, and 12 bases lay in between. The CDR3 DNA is TGTGCCAGCTCTCAATCGGGGGGGAACACTGAAGCTTTCTTT. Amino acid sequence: CASSQSGGNTEAFF.

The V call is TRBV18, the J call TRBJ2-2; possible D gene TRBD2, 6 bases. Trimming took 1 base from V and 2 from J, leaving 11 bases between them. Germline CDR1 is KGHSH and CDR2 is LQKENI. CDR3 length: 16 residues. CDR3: CASSPRGRTNTGELFF. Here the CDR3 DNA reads TGTGCCAGCTCACCACGAGGGAGGACTAACACCGGGGAGCTGTTTTTT. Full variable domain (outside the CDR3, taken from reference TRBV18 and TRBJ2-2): NAGVMQNPRHLVRRRGQEARLRCSPMKGHSHVYWYRQLPEEGLKFMVYLQKENIIDESGMPKERFSAEFPKEGPSILRIQQVVRGDSAAYFCASSPRGRTNTGELFFGEGSRLTVL.

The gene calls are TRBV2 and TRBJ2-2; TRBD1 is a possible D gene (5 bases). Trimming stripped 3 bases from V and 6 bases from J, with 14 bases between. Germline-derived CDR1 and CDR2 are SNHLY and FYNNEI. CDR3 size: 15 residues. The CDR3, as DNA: TGTGCCAGCAGTGAGGTCAAGGGGAAGGCCGGGGAGCTGTTTTTT. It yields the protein CASSEVKGKAGELFF.

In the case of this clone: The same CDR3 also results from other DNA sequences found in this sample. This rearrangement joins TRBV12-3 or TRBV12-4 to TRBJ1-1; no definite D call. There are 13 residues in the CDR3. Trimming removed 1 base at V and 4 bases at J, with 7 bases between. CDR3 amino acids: CASSLGPSTEAFF. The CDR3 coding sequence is TGTGCCAGCAGTTTAGGCCCTAGCACTGAAGCTTTCTTT.

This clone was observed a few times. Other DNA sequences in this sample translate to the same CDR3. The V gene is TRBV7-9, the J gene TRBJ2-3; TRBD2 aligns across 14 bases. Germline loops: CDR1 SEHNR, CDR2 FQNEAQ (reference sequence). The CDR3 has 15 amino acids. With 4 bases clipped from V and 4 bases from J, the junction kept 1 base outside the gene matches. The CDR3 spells CASSSTSGRADTQYF. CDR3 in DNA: TGTGCCAGCAGCTCGACTAGCGGGAGGGCAGATACGCAGTATTTT.

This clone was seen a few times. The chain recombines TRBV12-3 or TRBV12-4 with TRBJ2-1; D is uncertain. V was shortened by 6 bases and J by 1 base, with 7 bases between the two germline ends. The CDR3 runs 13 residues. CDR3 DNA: TGTGCCAGCAGACAGACATCCTACAATGAGCAGTTCTTC. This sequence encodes CASRQTSYNEQFF.

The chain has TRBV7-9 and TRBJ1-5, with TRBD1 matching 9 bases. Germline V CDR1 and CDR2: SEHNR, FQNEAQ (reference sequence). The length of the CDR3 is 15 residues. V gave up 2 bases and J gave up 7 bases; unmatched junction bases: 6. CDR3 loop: CASSLTGTGNQPQHF. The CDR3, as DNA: TGTGCCAGCAGCTTAACCGGGACAGGGAACCAGCCCCAGCATTTT.

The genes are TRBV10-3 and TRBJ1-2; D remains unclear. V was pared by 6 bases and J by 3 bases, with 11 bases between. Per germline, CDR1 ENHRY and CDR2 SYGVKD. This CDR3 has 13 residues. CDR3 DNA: TGTGCCATCAGCCTCGAGGCAGACTATGGCTACACCTTC. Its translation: CAISLEADYGYTF.

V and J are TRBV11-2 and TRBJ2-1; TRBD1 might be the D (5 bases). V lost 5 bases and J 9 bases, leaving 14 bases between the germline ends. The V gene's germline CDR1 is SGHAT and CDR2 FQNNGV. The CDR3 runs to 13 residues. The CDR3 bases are TGTGCCAGCAGCAGATTACAGGTTGGTGAGCAGTTCTTC. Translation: CASSRLQVGEQFF.

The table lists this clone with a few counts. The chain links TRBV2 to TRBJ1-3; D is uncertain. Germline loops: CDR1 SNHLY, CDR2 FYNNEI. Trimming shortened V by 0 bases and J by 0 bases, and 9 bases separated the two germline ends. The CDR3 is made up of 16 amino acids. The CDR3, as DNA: TGTGCCAGCAGTGAAGCGAGGGCGAGCTCTGGAAACACCATATATTTT. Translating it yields CASSEARASSGNTIYF.

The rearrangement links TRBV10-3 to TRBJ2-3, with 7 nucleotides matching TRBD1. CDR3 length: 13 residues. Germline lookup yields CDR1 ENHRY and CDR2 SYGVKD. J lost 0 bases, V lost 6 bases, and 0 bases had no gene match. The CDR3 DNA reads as TGTGCCATCAGGGGACAGAGCACAGATACGCAGTATTTT. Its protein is CAIRGQSTDTQYF.

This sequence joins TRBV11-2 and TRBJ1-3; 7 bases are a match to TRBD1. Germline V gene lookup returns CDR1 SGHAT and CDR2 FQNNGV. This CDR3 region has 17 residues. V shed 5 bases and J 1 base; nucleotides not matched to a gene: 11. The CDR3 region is CASSAYGKGASGNTIYF. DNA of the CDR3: TGTGCCAGCAGCGCATACGGAAAGGGGGCATCTGGAAACACCATATATTTT. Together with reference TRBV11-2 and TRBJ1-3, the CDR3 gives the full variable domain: EAGVAQSPRYKIIEKRQSVAFWCNPISGHATLYWYQQILGQGPKLLIQFQNNGVVDDSQLPKDRFSAERLKGVDSTLKIQPAKLEDSAVYLCASSAYGKGASGNTIYFGEGSWLTVV.

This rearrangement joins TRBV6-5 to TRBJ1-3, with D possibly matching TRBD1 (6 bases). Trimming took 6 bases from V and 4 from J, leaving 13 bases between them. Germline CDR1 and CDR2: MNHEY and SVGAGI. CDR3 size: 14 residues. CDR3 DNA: TGTGCCAGCAGGCCGGGACATTCCGGAAACACCATATATTTT. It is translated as CASRPGHSGNTIYF.